This TCR beta chain emerged from a study of blood T cells in healthy people across ages. Study findings and constraints: Researchers judged that diversity estimates from one million T cells fell short of true values.

This clonotype was found a few times. Its cognate antigen is unknown. The CDR3 loop spans 13 amino acids. Trimming removed 5 bases from V and 1 base from J; junction bases left unmatched: 3. CDR1 SQVTM and CDR2 ANQGSEA come from the germline V gene. Primers used in a second PCR of roughly 6 to 11 cycles were a sample-barcoded 5' primer and a J-beta primer mix. TCRdb recomputed calls from the 5' RACE reads with MiXCR, one row per CDR3 protein. Of 800,000 to 1,300,000 distinct CDR3 sequences in the sample, under 30% are singletons; the top ten hold around 0.7%. The data also belong to a second study, concerning T cells of mothers and their children. That report adds: The cDNA synthesis received all extracted RNA, at around 1.6 ug per 15 ul.

This clonotype originated in a girl under 10 years old in good health. V is TRBV29-1 and J is TRBJ2-5; 8 nucleotides line up with TRBD2. Source material: blood. The CDR3 sequence is CSVQTSAQETQYF. DNA for the CDR3: TGCAGCGTTCAGACTAGCGCCCAAGAGACCCAGTACTTC.